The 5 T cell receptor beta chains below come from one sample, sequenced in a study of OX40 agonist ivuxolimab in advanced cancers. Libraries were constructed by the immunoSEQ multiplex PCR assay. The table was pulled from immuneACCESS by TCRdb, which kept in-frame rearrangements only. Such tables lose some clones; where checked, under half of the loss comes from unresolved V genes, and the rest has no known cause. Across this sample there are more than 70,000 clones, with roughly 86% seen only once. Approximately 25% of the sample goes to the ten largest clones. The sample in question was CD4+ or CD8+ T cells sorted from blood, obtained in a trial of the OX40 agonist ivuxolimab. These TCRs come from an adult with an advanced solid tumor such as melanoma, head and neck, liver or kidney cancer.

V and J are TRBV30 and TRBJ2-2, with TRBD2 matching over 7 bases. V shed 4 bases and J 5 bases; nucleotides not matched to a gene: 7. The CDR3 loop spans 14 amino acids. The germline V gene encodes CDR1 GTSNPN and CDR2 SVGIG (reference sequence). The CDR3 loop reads CAWTPLAVTGELFF. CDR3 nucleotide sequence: TGTGCCTGGACCCCCCTAGCGGTTACCGGGGAGCTGTTTTTT.

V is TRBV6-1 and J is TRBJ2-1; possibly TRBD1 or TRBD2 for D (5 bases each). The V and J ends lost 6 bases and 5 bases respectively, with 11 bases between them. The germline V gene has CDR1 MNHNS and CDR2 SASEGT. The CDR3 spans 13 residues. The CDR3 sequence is CASRRQGDNEQFF. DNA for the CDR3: TGTGCCAGCAGGAGGCAGGGAGACAATGAGCAGTTCTTC.

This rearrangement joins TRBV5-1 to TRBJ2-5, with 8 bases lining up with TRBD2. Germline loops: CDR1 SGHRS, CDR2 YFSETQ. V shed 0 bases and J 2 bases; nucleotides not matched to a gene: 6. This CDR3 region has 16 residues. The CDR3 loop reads CASSLAVLAEQETQYF. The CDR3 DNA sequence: TGCGCCAGCAGCTTGGCGGTACTAGCGGAACAAGAGACCCAGTACTTC.

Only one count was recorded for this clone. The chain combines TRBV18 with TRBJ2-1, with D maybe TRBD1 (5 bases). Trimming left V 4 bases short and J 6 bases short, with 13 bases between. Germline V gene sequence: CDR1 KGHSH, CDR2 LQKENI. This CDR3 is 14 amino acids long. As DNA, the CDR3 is TGTGCCAGCTCACAAACACCCCAGGGCAATGAGCAGTTCTTC. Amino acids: CASSQTPQGNEQFF.

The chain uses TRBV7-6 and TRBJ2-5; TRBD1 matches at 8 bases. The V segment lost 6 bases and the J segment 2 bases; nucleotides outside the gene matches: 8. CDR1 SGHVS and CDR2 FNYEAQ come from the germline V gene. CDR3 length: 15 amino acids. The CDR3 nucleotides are TGTGCCAGCAGTTTCTTCAGGGGGCGGCAAGAGACCCAGTACTTC. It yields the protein CASSFFRGRQETQYF.